The sequence of this TCR beta chain was determined in a study of T-cell memory formation after mild COVID-19. Across the study: TCR clusters largely stayed donor specific. Study results and caveats: Those CD4+ clones that contracted were mainly in CM and EM (CD8+ ones in EMRA). Among clones contracting day 15 to 85, CD4/CD8 was balanced, whereas later expanders leaned CD4+.

Each CDR3 protein is one row after TCRdb ran MiXCR on the 5' RACE reads. The sample lists about half a million distinct CDR3 sequences; 15% to 20% were seen once. The ends lost 2 bases at V and 3 bases at J; junction bases unmatched: 8. The germline gives CDR1 MNHNY, CDR2 SVGAGI (reference sequence). This CDR3 is 17 amino acids long. Details on this clonotype: Its target is unknown.

Specimen: PBMCs or a T cell subset sorted from them (not recorded which). The sequence came from an adult woman who had mild COVID-19 (a few samples of this study predate the infection). Cell type and time point are not known. This sequence joins TRBV6-6 and TRBJ2-2; 8 bases align to TRBD2. The CDR3 sequence: CASSYLGGAVYTGELFF. CDR3 bases: TGTGCCAGCAGTTACCTCGGGGGGGCTGTGTACACCGGGGAGCTGTTTTTT.